This is a list of T cell receptor beta chains from one sample in a study of control samples from healthy donors and cancer patients. Repertoires were generated with immunoSEQ multiplex PCR, while TCRdb's copy carries only in-frame clones and drops some. The sample shows some 150,000 clones, roughly nine tenths of them seen only once. The specimen sequenced was blood. The source of these receptors is a man aged 18 to 30 in good health. Each CDR3 is given with its conserved first and last residue. D genes are given only for firm matches. Clone sizes are given selectively: once, few, many, or a class where the clone is expanded.

V gene	D gene	clone size	J gene	CDR3 protein	CDR3 DNA
TRBV30	TRBD1	NA	TRBJ1-1	CAWSKPGGYTEAFF	TGTGCCTGGAGTAAGCCAGGGGGTTACACTGAAGCTTTCTTT
TRBV4-1	NA	NA	TRBJ1-2	CASSQEPGAFSNYGYTF	TGCGCCAGCAGCCAAGAACCGGGGGCCTTTTCTAACTATGGCTACACCTTC
TRBV7-9	NA	NA	TRBJ2-7	CASSLSSFYEQYF	TGTGCCAGCAGTCTAAGTTCCTTTTACGAGCAGTACTTC
TRBV15	NA	NA	TRBJ1-6	CATSRQGDSPLHF	TGTGCCACCAGCAGACAGGGAGATTCACCCCTCCACTTT
TRBV11-2	NA	NA	TRBJ2-7	CASSFSPGEAYEQYF	TGTGCCAGCAGCTTCAGCCCGGGGGAGGCCTACGAGCAGTACTTC
TRBV28	NA	NA	TRBJ2-1	CASSPSSYNEQFF	TGTGCCAGCAGCCCAAGTTCCTACAATGAGCAGTTCTTC
TRBV9	NA	NA	TRBJ1-2	CASSPRAEAGHTF	TGTGCCAGCAGCCCACGGGCCGAGGCAGGACACACCTTC
TRBV9	TRBD1	NA	TRBJ1-2	CASSLQGKVGDGYTF	TGTGCCAGCAGCCTACAGGGGAAGGTAGGAGATGGCTACACCTTC
TRBV19	NA	NA	TRBJ1-1	CASSIERDLNTEAFF	TGTGCCAGTAGTATCGAAAGGGACCTCAACACTGAAGCTTTCTTT
TRBV5-6	NA	NA	TRBJ1-3	CASSPTATSGNTIYF	TGTGCCAGCAGCCCGACAGCGACCTCTGGAAACACCATATATTTT
TRBV24-1	NA	NA	TRBJ2-7	CATSVMPAGTLEQYF	TGTGCCACCAGTGTTATGCCGGCAGGTACCCTCGAGCAGTACTTC
TRBV3-1/TRBV3-2	TRBD1	NA	TRBJ2-7	CASSLIGQGAGEQYF	TGTGCCAGCAGCCTCATCGGACAGGGGGCAGGGGAGCAGTACTTC
TRBV5-1	NA	NA	TRBJ2-5	CASSLAGQGETQYF	TGCGCCAGCAGCTTGGCGGGCCAGGGGGAGACCCAGTACTTC
TRBV6-1	TRBD2	NA	TRBJ2-3	CASSEAGTSGSTDTQYF	TGTGCCAGCAGTGAAGCGGGGACTAGCGGCAGCACAGATACGCAGTATTTT
TRBV6-2/TRBV6-3	NA	once	TRBJ1-1	CASSYPVNTEAFF	TGTGCCAGCAGTTACCCCGTGAACACTGAAGCTTTCTTT
TRBV15	TRBD1	many	TRBJ1-3	CATSRPTQGAIGNTIYF	TGTGCCACCAGCAGGCCAACACAGGGGGCGATAGGAAACACCATATATTTT
TRBV11-3	NA	NA	TRBJ2-6	CASSLESGANVLTF	TGTGCCAGCAGCTTAGAAAGTGGGGCCAACGTCCTGACTTTC
TRBV10-3	NA	NA	TRBJ1-2	CAISQGHGYTF	TGTGCCATCTCGCAGGGCCATGGCTACACCTTC
TRBV7-2	NA	NA	TRBJ2-7	CASSLAISTANEQYF	TGTGCCAGCAGCCTCGCTATTTCGACAGCGAACGAGCAGTACTTC
TRBV30	TRBD2	NA	TRBJ2-3	CAWSIESGVAGGTDTQYF	TGTGCCTGGAGTATAGAGAGCGGCGTAGCGGGGGGCACAGATACGCAGTATTTT
TRBV7-8	TRBD2	NA	TRBJ2-5	CASSLGGGPPFETQYF	TGTGCCAGCAGCTTAGGGGGGGGACCGCCTTTTGAGACCCAGTACTTC
TRBV14	NA	NA	TRBJ1-1	CASSRSMNTEAFF	TGTGCCAGCAGCCGTTCTATGAACACTGAAGCTTTCTTT
TRBV7-8	NA	few	TRBJ2-7	CASSPSAGHEQYF	TGTGCCAGCAGCCCCAGCGCGGGCCACGAGCAGTACTTC
TRBV9	NA	NA	TRBJ1-1	CASSVEIIGTEAFF	TGTGCCAGCAGCGTAGAAATCATAGGGACCGAAGCTTTCTTT
TRBV13	NA	once	TRBJ2-1	CASSLVGGLYNEQFF	TGTGCCAGCAGCTTAGTTGGAGGGCTCTACAATGAGCAGTTCTTC
TRBV3-1/TRBV3-2	NA	NA	TRBJ1-1	CASSHGGRNTEAFF	TGTGCCAGCAGCCATGGAGGGAGGAACACTGAAGCTTTCTTT
TRBV7-2	NA	NA	TRBJ2-7	CASSLDSSGTAYEQYF	TGTGCCAGCAGCTTAGATTCTTCCGGGACTGCTTACGAGCAGTACTTC
TRBV5-1	NA	NA	TRBJ1-5	CASSSAGTLTGNQPQHF	TGCGCCAGCAGCTCGGCCGGGACACTCACTGGTAATCAGCCCCAGCATTTT